One sample yielded the 5 T cell receptor beta chains listed below, sequenced in a study of blood T cell repertoires in COVID-19. Measured with immunoSEQ multiplex PCR; TCRdb has only the in-frame clones, and not every one. This sample yields approximately 230,000 clones, of which roughly 90% are seen a single time; around 4% belongs to the top ten. Specimen: PBMCs or T cells enriched from blood (not recorded which). The receptor set was obtained from a woman between 25 and 40 years old who had recovered from COVID-19.

The V gene is TRBV6-6, the J gene TRBJ2-1; D uncertain. The CDR3 runs 14 residues. CDR1 MNHNY and CDR2 SVGAGI come from the germline V gene (reference sequence). Deletions cut 6 bases from V and 0 bases from J, with 9 bases between. Here the CDR3 reads CASSERSSYNEQFF. The CDR3 DNA sequence: TGTGCCAGCAGCGAGAGAAGCTCCTACAATGAGCAGTTCTTC.

J is TRBJ2-7 and V is TRBV7-2, with D unclear. This CDR3 spans 14 amino acids. Trimming stripped 10 bases from V and 0 bases from J, with 16 bases between. Germline CDR1 and CDR2: SGHTA and FQGNSA. The CDR3 reads CATQEQAYSYEQYF. CDR3 nucleotides: TGTGCCACCCAGGAACAAGCCTACTCCTACGAGCAGTACTTC.

The rearrangement uses TRBV10-3 and TRBJ1-2; D is uncertain. The CDR3 totals 14 residues. Trimming took 0 bases from V and 1 from J, leaving 6 bases between them. Germline V gene data show CDR1 as ENHRY and CDR2 as SYGVKD. The CDR3: CAISESPHNYGYTF. CDR3 nucleotides: TGTGCCATCAGTGAGTCGCCACATAACTATGGCTACACCTTC.

The chain links TRBV28 to TRBJ2-7; the D is unclear. This CDR3 has 14 amino acids. Germline lookup yields CDR1 MDHEN and CDR2 SYDVKM. Trimming left V 5 bases short and J 0 bases short, with 11 bases between. DNA for the CDR3: TGTGCCAGCAGTGCCCCGGTTAGCTCCTACGAGCAGTACTTC. Translated, it gives CASSAPVSSYEQYF.

This sequence joins TRBV24-1 and TRBJ2-3; possible D gene TRBD2, 6 bases. The ends were cut back, 4 bases at V and 6 bases at J, with 13 bases in the middle. The CDR3 sequence is 14 residues long. Germline V CDR1 and CDR2: KGHDR, SFDVKD. In nucleotides, the CDR3 is TGTGCCACCAGTGACACGACTAGACTTGATACGCAGTATTTT. This encodes CATSDTTRLDTQYF.